Presented here are 3 T cell receptor beta chains from one specimen sequenced in a study of human T cells and chemical hapten exposure. One entry per CDR3 protein, called by TCRdb with MiXCR from the RACE reads. The table has some 360,000 distinct CDR3 sequences, 5.1% seen once. Noted time point: pre-sensitization, week 0. Noted treatment: therapeutic diphenylcyclopropenone sensitization with weekly scalp DPC. The sample was whole blood, taken in connection with sensitization to the hapten diphenylcyclopropenone (DPC). Every receptor here comes from a woman aged 45-60 years with alopecia areata. Some clones in this sample may be carry-over from other donors' samples.

Only a few counts were recorded for this clonotype. The CDR3 protein is CSAGGRVFTYEQYF. Here the CDR3 DNA reads TGCAGTGCTGGGGGGCGGGTATTTACCTACGAGCAGTACTTC. The chain joins TRBV20-1 to TRBJ2-7, with D perhaps TRBD1 or TRBD2 (6 bases each). The CDR3 has 14 residues. Trimming stripped 5 bases from V and 2 bases from J, with 16 bases between. The germline CDR1 and CDR2 sequences are DFQATT and SNEGSKA (reference sequence).

This clonotype was found a few times. This chain connects TRBV10-3 to TRBJ1-1, with 7 nucleotides matching TRBD1. The CDR3 contains 16 residues. Germline lookup yields CDR1 ENHRY and CDR2 SYGVKD. Trimming cost V 6 bases and J 2 bases; bases outside gene matches: 12. The CDR3 here is CAIRARTGGGNTEAFF. The CDR3 nucleotides read TGTGCCATCAGAGCTCGGACAGGTGGGGGTAACACTGAAGCTTTCTTT.

The V and J genes are TRBV20-1 and TRBJ1-2, with D possibly being TRBD1 (5 bases). The length of the CDR3 is 14 residues. Germline CDR1 and CDR2: DFQATT and SNEGSKA (reference sequence). Trimming removed 6 bases at V and 2 bases at J, with 16 bases between. CDR3 nucleotide sequence: TGCAGTGCCAGAAGGGACGGATCCAACTATGGCTACACCTTC. Its translation: CSARRDGSNYGYTF.